This T cell receptor (beta chain) was obtained from a study of shared clonotypes between healthy human individuals. Overall study results and limits: Large sequencing depth failed to make sorted-subset sequencing complete, rarefaction showed.

CDR1 is SQVTM, CDR2 ANQGSEA, per germline. V lost 3 bases and J lost 5, with 16 bases in between. The CDR3 contains 14 residues. The assay was carried out at the deep level. Here immunoSEQ multiplex PCR was the method, and the copy in TCRdb shows in-frame clones only, minus some. Among about 1.1 million clones listed, about 84% were seen once. As concerns this clone: Its matching antigen is unknown.

V is TRBV29-1 and J is TRBJ2-5; possible D gene TRBD2, 5 bases. This TCR was sampled from a man between 18 and 35 years old in good health. Some clones in this sample may be carry-over from other donors' samples. The sample comprised memory CD4+ T cells from PBMCs. Noted subset: CD45RA-negative fraction. The DNA of the CDR3 is TGCAGCGTTGATAACGGGGTGGGGATCGAGACCCAGTACTTC. It specifies CSVDNGVGIETQYF.